This TCR beta chain appears in the sequencing data of a study of blood T cell repertoires in COVID-19. In the study overall: COVID-19 samples collected from the United States, Italy and Spain covered acute and convalescent phases.

A few counts support this clone. The trim removed 9 bases at V and 0 bases at J, leaving 6 bases unmatched. The CDR3 runs 15 residues. Per the germline V gene, CDR1 is SGHRS and CDR2 is YFSETQ. Original analysis: Amplification of reference gene primers was used by the study to estimate nucleated cell counts. Sequenced by immunoSEQ multiplex PCR; TCRdb stores in-frame clones only, minus some. The DNA was the basis for D and trimming; V, J and clone size are from that table. The top ten clones hold approximately 4.9% of a sample with 58,000 or so clones, about 78% of them seen once. Input material: peripheral blood. The chain combines TRBV5-1 with TRBJ2-6; 7 bases match TRBD1. The source of this sequence is a human donor in a cohort sampled during active COVID-19. The CDR3 DNA is TGCGCCACTCGGGACAGCCTCTCTGGGGCCAACGTCCTGACTTTC. Its protein is CATRDSLSGANVLTF.